The rows below give T cell receptor beta chains drawn from one sample of a study of OX40 agonist ivuxolimab in advanced cancers. Assay: immunoSEQ multiplex PCR; the TCRdb copy retains only in-frame clones and omits some. The sample yields some 100,000 clones, roughly 80% seen once. The sample in question was CD4+ or CD8+ T cells sorted from blood, obtained in a trial of the OX40 agonist ivuxolimab. The origin of the receptors is an adult with an advanced solid tumor such as melanoma, head and neck, liver or kidney cancer. The CDR3 runs from the conserved cysteine through the conserved F or W. The D gene is left open where the match is weak. Size values are once, few and many counts, or a class for expanded clones, and some rows have none.

>TRBD1|NA|TRBJ1-6|TRBV4-1
CASSQDRGTGDNSPLHF
TGCGCCAGCAGCCAAGACCGGGGGACAGGGGACAATTCACCCCTCCACTTT
>NA|NA|TRBJ1-6|TRBV10-2
CASSESVWSSYNSPLHF
TGCGCCAGCAGTGAGTCCGTCTGGAGCTCCTATAATTCACCCCTCCACTTT
>TRBD2|NA|TRBJ2-2|TRBV2
CASSEGLAGVGELFF
TGTGCCAGCAGTGAAGGGCTAGCGGGGGTCGGGGAGCTGTTTTTT
>TRBD2|NA|TRBJ2-3|TRBV15
CATSRPRLAELTDTQYF
TGTGCCACCAGCAGACCGAGACTAGCGGAACTTACAGATACGCAGTATTTT
>TRBD1|NA|TRBJ1-1|TRBV7-3
CASSLSGTGGGTEAFF
TGTGCCAGCAGCTTAAGTGGGACAGGGGGCGGTACTGAAGCTTTCTTT
>TRBD1|NA|TRBJ1-2|TRBV2
CASSYRAGGYGYTF
TGTGCCAGCTCCTACCGGGCAGGGGGCTATGGCTACACCTTC
>TRBD1|NA|TRBJ2-3|TRBV18
CASSFAGTGAEDTQYF
TGTGCCAGCTCTTTCGCCGGGACAGGGGCCGAAGATACGCAGTATTTT
>TRBD1|NA|TRBJ1-3|TRBV5-4
CASTRDRGTGNTIYF
TGTGCCAGCACCCGGGACAGGGGGACTGGAAACACCATATATTTT
>TRBD2|NA|TRBJ2-2|TRBV2
CATRRLAGATRTGELFF
TGTGCCACCCGGCGACTAGCGGGGGCCACGAGGACCGGGGAGCTGTTTTTT
>TRBD1|NA|TRBJ2-5|TRBV2
CASTPRTGGAETQYF
TGTGCCAGCACCCCCCGGACAGGGGGCGCAGAGACCCAGTACTTC
>NA|NA|TRBJ2-7|TRBV7-2
CASSLGPQRGYEQYF
TGTGCCAGCAGCTTAGGCCCCCAAAGGGGCTACGAGCAGTACTTC
>NA|once|TRBJ2-1|TRBV7-6
CASSPSPRSNEQFF
TGTGCCAGCAGCCCGTCCCCTAGAAGCAATGAGCAGTTCTTC
>NA|NA|TRBJ2-5|TRBV5-6
CASSLLSNVETQYF
TGTGCCAGCAGCCTGCTTTCTAATGTAGAGACCCAGTACTTC
>NA|NA|TRBJ1-6|TRBV19
CASTSWGQRYNSPLHF
TGTGCCAGTACTAGCTGGGGGCAACGCTATAATTCACCCCTCCACTTT
>NA|NA|TRBJ1-2|TRBV6-5
CASSYRNDYGYTF
TGTGCCAGCAGTTATAGGAATGACTATGGCTACACCTTC
>NA|NA|TRBJ1-2|TRBV18
CASSRTGSNYGYIF
TGTGCCAGCTCCCGCACAGGGTCTAACTATGGCTACATCTTC
>TRBD2|NA|TRBJ2-5|TRBV5-1
CASSFPRFAGTSGGAGVETQYF
TGCGCCAGCAGCTTCCCTCGGTTCGCCGGGACTAGCGGGGGGGCCGGGGTGGAGACCCAGTACTTC
>NA|NA|TRBJ1-1|TRBV5-1
CASSAEGGWFAEAFF
TGCGCCAGCAGCGCGGAGGGGGGGTGGTTCGCTGAAGCTTTCTTT
>NA|NA|TRBJ2-2|TRBV4-3
CASSQGWTGELFF
TGCGCCAGCAGCCAAGGGTGGACCGGGGAGCTGTTTTTT
>TRBD2|NA|TRBJ2-1|TRBV5-4
CASSRTSGGVWEQFF
TGTGCCAGCAGCAGGACTAGCGGGGGAGTATGGGAGCAGTTCTTC
>NA|NA|TRBJ1-5|TRBV4-1
CASSPQGPGRGQRSYQPQHF
TGCGCCAGCAGCCCTCAGGGTCCGGGACGCGGACAAAGGAGCTATCAGCCCCAGCATTTT
>NA|once|TRBJ2-7|TRBV5-1
CASSFLTDTSYEQYF
TGCGCCAGCAGCTTCCTCACAGATACCTCCTACGAGCAGTACTTC
>TRBD1|NA|TRBJ1-5|TRBV27
CASSSRGDNQPQHF
TGTGCCAGCAGTTCCAGGGGGGACAATCAGCCCCAGCATTTT
>TRBD1|NA|TRBJ1-4|TRBV28
CASSLSQPGTGGKKLFF
TGTGCCAGCAGCCTAAGCCAACCCGGGACAGGGGGTAAAAAACTGTTTTTT
>NA|NA|TRBJ1-1|TRBV4-3
CASSQGTVNTEAFF
TGCGCCAGCAGCCAAGGGACCGTGAACACTGAAGCTTTCTTT
>NA|once|TRBJ2-2|TRBV11-2
CASSLSRGDTGELFF
TGTGCCAGCAGCTTATCCCGGGGCGACACCGGGGAGCTGTTTTTT
>NA|NA|TRBJ1-3|TRBV28
CASSPLVGREAGNTIYF
TGTGCCAGCAGCCCGCTAGTGGGCAGGGAGGCTGGAAACACCATATATTTT
>TRBD1|NA|TRBJ1-3|TRBV4-2
CASSQGPPRQGGGTGNTIYF
TGTGCCAGCAGCCAAGGCCCCCCCAGACAGGGCGGCGGTACAGGAAACACCATATATTTT
>NA|NA|TRBJ2-7|TRBV6-6
CASSYLHSYEQYF
TGTGCCAGCAGTTACCTACACAGCTACGAGCAGTACTTC
>NA|once|TRBJ1-1|TRBV15
CATSSAGLNTEAFF
TGTGCCACCAGCAGTGCAGGGTTGAACACTGAAGCTTTCTTT
>NA|NA|TRBJ2-3|TRBV6-6
CASSLPEGDTQYF
TGTGCCAGCAGTTTGCCAGAGGGAGATACGCAGTATTTT
>NA|NA|TRBJ1-1|TRBV7-2
CASSFGSMNTEAFF
TGTGCCAGCAGCTTCGGCAGCATGAACACTGAAGCTTTCTTT
>NA|NA|TRBJ1-3|TRBV5-1
CASSLSPQGVPGNTIYF
TGCGCCAGCAGCTTGAGCCCACAGGGTGTCCCTGGAAACACCATATATTTT
>NA|NA|TRBJ1-2|TRBV9
CASSVGDYGYTF
TGTGCCAGCAGCGTAGGGGACTATGGCTACACCTTC
>NA|once|TRBJ1-1|TRBV27
CASSLRGWTPVDTEAFF
TGTGCCAGCAGTTTAAGGGGGTGGACCCCGGTGGACACTGAAGCTTTCTTT
>TRBD2|NA|TRBJ2-7|TRBV5-5
CASSLGPGLNAYEQYF
TGTGCCAGCAGCTTGGGCCCGGGACTAAACGCATACGAGCAGTACTTC
>NA|NA|TRBJ1-6|TRBV27
CASSLGSGGNSPLHF
TGTGCCAGCAGTCTAGGATCGGGGGGGAATTCACCCCTCCACTTT
>NA|NA|TRBJ1-2|TRBV14
CASSQDPDSNYGYTF
TGTGCCAGCAGCCAAGATCCGGACAGCAACTATGGCTACACCTTC
>NA|NA|TRBJ1-6|TRBV4-2
CASSLRRGDSPLHF
TGTGCCAGCAGCCTCCGTAGGGGAGATTCACCCCTCCACTTT
>TRBD2|NA|TRBJ2-7|TRBV27
CASGSTSGGTYEQYF
TGTGCCAGCGGGTCAACTAGCGGGGGAACCTACGAGCAGTACTTC
>TRBD1|NA|TRBJ2-6|TRBV23-1
CASRSDRGKDSGANVLTF
TGCGCCAGCCGATCGGACAGGGGGAAGGACTCTGGGGCCAACGTCCTGACTTTC
>TRBD2|NA|TRBJ2-5|TRBV5-1
CASSLTGLAGPQETQYF
TGCGCCAGCAGCTTGACTGGCCTAGCGGGGCCTCAAGAGACCCAGTACTTC
>NA|NA|TRBJ1-2|TRBV9
CASSVGGLGRGGYTF
TGTGCCAGCAGCGTAGGGGGCCTGGGAAGGGGTGGCTACACCTTC
>TRBD1|few|TRBJ1-6|TRBV6-5
CASRDRVSPLHF
TGTGCCAGCAGAGACAGGGTTTCACCCCTCCACTTT
>TRBD1|once|TRBJ2-1|TRBV7-2
CASSPGTAYNEQFF
TGTGCCAGCAGCCCGGGGACAGCCTACAATGAGCAGTTCTTC
>NA|NA|TRBJ1-1|TRBV7-2
CASSLVHSSTEAFF
TGTGCCAGCAGCTTAGTTCACAGTTCAACTGAAGCTTTCTTT
>NA|NA|TRBJ1-1|TRBV11-2
CASSSGGIKGGLGTEAFF
TGTGCCAGCAGCTCGGGGGGGATAAAGGGAGGTTTAGGCACTGAAGCTTTCTTT
>NA|NA|TRBJ2-7|TRBV6-5
CASSQGAPYEQYF
TGTGCCAGCAGCCAAGGGGCCCCCTACGAGCAGTACTTC
>TRBD1|NA|TRBJ1-1|TRBV29-1
CSVVTGGTEAFF
TGCAGCGTTGTGACAGGGGGCACTGAAGCTTTCTTT
>TRBD1|NA|TRBJ2-3|TRBV29-1
CSATGDPDTQYF
TGCAGCGCGACAGGGGACCCAGATACGCAGTATTTT
>TRBD1|NA|TRBJ2-5|TRBV11-3
CASSFGGQGKETQYF
TGTGCCAGCAGCTTTGGCGGACAGGGGAAAGAGACCCAGTACTTC
>NA|NA|TRBJ1-4|TRBV5-4
CASSLGKATNEKLFF
TGTGCCAGCAGCTTGGGGAAAGCAACTAATGAAAAACTGTTTTTT
>NA|NA|TRBJ1-2|TRBV5-4
CASSFRGNYGYTF
TGTGCCAGCAGCTTCAGGGGAAACTATGGCTACACCTTC